These 15 T cell receptor beta chains originate from one sample sequenced in a study of response to subunit inactivated influenza vaccine. TCRdb recomputed calls from the RT-PCR reads with MiXCR, one row per CDR3 protein. The sample has a few hundred thousand distinct CDR3 sequences, less than 25% seen once. The sequenced sample was PBMCs from blood, obtained less than 22 months after vaccination. Every receptor here comes from a man aged 50 to 75 who received an inactivated influenza vaccine.

This clonotype has just a few counts. The chain has TRBV6-5 and TRBJ2-2; 7 nucleotides line up with TRBD2. The CDR3 has 18 residues. The V and J ends lost 0 bases and 0 bases, in that order; junction bases with no gene match: 7. CDR1 and CDR2 from the germline V gene are MNHEY and SVGAGI. The CDR3 DNA sequence: TGTGCCAGCAGTTACTCTCTACTAGCGATTTCGAACACCGGGGAGCTGTTTTTT. It specifies CASSYSLLAISNTGELFF.

This clonotype was found many times. The rearrangement joins TRBV3-1 to TRBJ1-6, with a weak D call TRBD1 (6 bases). The CDR3 consists of 16 residues. From germline, CDR1 is LGHDT and CDR2 YNNKEL (reference sequence). V was shortened by 0 bases and J by 9 bases, with 15 bases between the two germline ends. The CDR3 sequence: CASSQDLRTASSPLHF. CDR3 DNA sequence: TGTGCCAGCAGCCAAGATCTTAGGACAGCCAGTTCACCCCTCCACTTT. Full variable domain (missing parts from reference TRBV3-1 and TRBJ1-6): DTAVSQTPKYLVTQMGNDKSIKCEQNLGHDTMYWYKQDSKKFLKIMFSYNNKELIINETVPNRFSPKSPDKAHLNLHINSLELGDSAVYFCASSQDLRTASSPLHFGNGTRLTVT.

This clonotype came up a few times. The chain combines TRBV4-3 with TRBJ1-6; no definite D call. V was shortened by 2 bases and J by 0 bases, with 5 bases between the two germline ends. Germline V gives CDR1 LGHNA, CDR2 YSLEER. CDR3 length: 15 amino acids. The CDR3 is CASSQTRSYNSPLHF. As DNA, the CDR3 is TGCGCCAGCAGCCAAACACGCTCCTATAATTCACCCCTCCACTTT.

J is TRBJ2-7 and V is TRBV20-1, with a tentative D call TRBD1 (6 bases). Germline V gives CDR1 DFQATT, CDR2 SNEGSKA (reference sequence). V was shortened by 4 bases and J by 3 bases, with 13 bases between the two germline ends. This CDR3 region has 13 residues. The CDR3 DNA reads as TGCAGTGCTAACCAGGGGACCGGCTACGAGCAGTACTTC. This translates into CSANQGTGYEQYF.

The chain links TRBV5-1 to TRBJ1-1; weak D call: TRBD1 (6 bases). V lost 2 bases and J 4 bases, leaving 18 bases between the germline ends. The CDR3 contains 16 residues. CDR1 and CDR2 (germline): SGHRS, YFSETQ. CDR3 residues: CASSFTYRDSLTEAFF. CDR3 DNA sequence: TGCGCCAGCAGCTTTACCTACAGGGATAGCCTCACTGAAGCTTTCTTT.

This clonotype appeared many times. The chain uses TRBV5-1 and TRBJ1-1, with D maybe TRBD1 (5 bases). The CDR3 loop spans 16 amino acids. The germline CDR1 and CDR2 sequences are SGHRS and YFSETQ. V was clipped by 4 bases and J by 5 bases, with 21 bases between them. Written as DNA, the CDR3 is TGCGCCAGCAGCCACCGAGCCAGGGTTGGGGAAACTGAAGCTTTCTTT. Its translation: CASSHRARVGETEAFF.

DNA of the CDR3: TGTGCCAGTAGTAATGCAAATACGCAGTATTTT. It encodes CASSNANTQYF. V gene TRBV19 combines with J gene TRBJ2-3, with D uncertain. Trimming took 4 bases from V and 7 from J, leaving 6 bases between them. The CDR3 covers 11 residues. Germline-derived CDR1 and CDR2 are LNHDA and SQIVND (reference sequence).

The CDR3 sequence is CASSLSYAGELFF. The CDR3 DNA is TGTGCCAGCAGCTTATCTTACGCCGGGGAGCTGTTTTTT. V usage is TRBV11-3 and J usage is TRBJ2-2; D unresolved. The CDR3 runs 13 residues. The V end lost 2 bases, the J end lost 6 bases, and 7 bases lay between the germline ends. CDR1 is SGHNT and CDR2 is YENEEA in the germline V gene.

The chain joins TRBV5-1 to TRBJ2-1; possible D gene TRBD1, 6 bases. Germline CDR1 and CDR2: SGHRS and YFSETQ. Trimming pared 3 bases from V and 2 bases from J, leaving 12 bases between. The CDR3 is made up of 15 amino acids. The CDR3 coding sequence is TGCGCCAGCAGCTCCTCCGGGACAACCTACAATGAGCAGTTCTTC. This gives the protein CASSSSGTTYNEQFF.

The chain has TRBV2 and TRBJ2-1; D is perhaps TRBD1 or TRBD2 (5 bases each). Between the trimmed V and J ends, which lost 3 bases and 7 bases, there was a span of 10 bases. This CDR3 has 13 amino acids. Germline loops: CDR1 SNHLY, CDR2 FYNNEI. The CDR3 DNA sequence: TGTGCCAGCAGTGATGGGGGTTTAAATGAGCAGTTCTTC. It codes for CASSDGGLNEQFF.

This clonotype came up a few times. The V gene is TRBV12-3 or TRBV12-4, the J gene TRBJ2-3, with D unresolved. This CDR3 has 13 amino acids. The V and J ends lost 4 bases and 0 bases respectively, with 5 bases between them. The CDR3 is CASSSFSTDTQYF. CDR3 nucleotide sequence: TGTGCCAGCAGTTCCTTTAGCACAGATACGCAGTATTTT.

This clonotype was observed at least ten times. V gene TRBV10-3 combines with J gene TRBJ1-1, with TRBD1 matching 10 bases. Trimming cost V 7 bases and J 1 base; bases outside gene matches: 6. Germline CDR1 ENHRY, CDR2 SYGVKD. The CDR3 has 15 amino acids. The CDR3 reads CAIKGTGAQNTEAFF. CDR3 DNA sequence: TGTGCCATCAAAGGGACAGGGGCCCAGAACACTGAAGCTTTCTTT.

The chain links TRBV20-1 to TRBJ1-2; D is perhaps TRBD1 (6 bases). CDR3 size: 15 residues. CDR1 and CDR2 (germline): DFQATT, SNEGSKA (reference sequence). The V end was cut by 6 bases, the J end by 4 bases, with 21 bases between. In DNA, the CDR3 is TGCAGTGCCAACCAAGGACAGCCAGCTACCTATGGCTACACCTTC. Amino acid sequence: CSANQGQPATYGYTF.

This clonotype was observed a single time. The V call is TRBV5-1, the J call TRBJ2-2; D might be TRBD2 (6 bases). Germline V gives CDR1 SGHRS, CDR2 YFSETQ. The length of the CDR3 is 13 residues. Trimming pared 5 bases from V and 7 bases from J, leaving 12 bases between. The CDR3 sequence: CASRLEEGGELFF. In DNA, the CDR3 is TGCGCCAGCAGACTCGAGGAGGGCGGGGAGCTGTTTTTT.

This clonotype has a count of ten or more. The chain has TRBV20-1 and TRBJ1-6, with TRBD1 matching 9 bases. With 6 bases clipped from V and 8 bases from J, the junction kept 2 bases outside the gene matches. The germline V gene has CDR1 DFQATT and CDR2 SNEGSKA (reference sequence). The CDR3 has 12 residues. CDR3 residues: CSARTGDSPLHF. The CDR3 DNA is TGCAGTGCCCGGACAGGGGATTCACCCCTCCACTTT.